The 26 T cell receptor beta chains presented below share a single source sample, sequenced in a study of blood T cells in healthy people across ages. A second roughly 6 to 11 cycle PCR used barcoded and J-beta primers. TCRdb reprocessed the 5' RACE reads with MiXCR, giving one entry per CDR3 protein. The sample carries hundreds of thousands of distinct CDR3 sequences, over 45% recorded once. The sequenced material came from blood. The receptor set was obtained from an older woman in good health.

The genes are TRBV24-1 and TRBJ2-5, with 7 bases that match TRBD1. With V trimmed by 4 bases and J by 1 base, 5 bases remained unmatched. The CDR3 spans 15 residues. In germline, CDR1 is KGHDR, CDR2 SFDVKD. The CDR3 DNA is TGTGCCACCAGTGAGCGGACAGGTCGCCAAGAGACCCAGTACTTC. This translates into CATSERTGRQETQYF.

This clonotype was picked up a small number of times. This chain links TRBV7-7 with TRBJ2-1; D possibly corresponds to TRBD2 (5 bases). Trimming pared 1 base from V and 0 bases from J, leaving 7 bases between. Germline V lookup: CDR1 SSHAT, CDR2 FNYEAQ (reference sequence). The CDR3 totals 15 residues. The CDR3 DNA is TGTGCCAGCAGCTTAGGCGGGTTCTCCTACAATGAGCAGTTCTTC. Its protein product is CASSLGGFSYNEQFF.

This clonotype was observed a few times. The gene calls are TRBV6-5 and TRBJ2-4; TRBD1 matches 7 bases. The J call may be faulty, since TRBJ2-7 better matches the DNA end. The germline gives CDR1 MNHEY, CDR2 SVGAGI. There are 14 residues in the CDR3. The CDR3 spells CASSYTTGIYEQYF. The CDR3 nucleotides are TGTGCCAGCAGTTATACGACAGGGATCTACGAGCAGTACTTC.

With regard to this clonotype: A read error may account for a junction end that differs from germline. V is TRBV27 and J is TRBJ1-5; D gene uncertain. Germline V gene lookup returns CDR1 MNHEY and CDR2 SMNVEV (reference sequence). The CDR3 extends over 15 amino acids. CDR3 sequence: CASSVDTYSNQLQHF. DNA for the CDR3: TGTGCCAGCAGTGTTGACACTTATAGCAATCAGCTCCAGCATTTT.

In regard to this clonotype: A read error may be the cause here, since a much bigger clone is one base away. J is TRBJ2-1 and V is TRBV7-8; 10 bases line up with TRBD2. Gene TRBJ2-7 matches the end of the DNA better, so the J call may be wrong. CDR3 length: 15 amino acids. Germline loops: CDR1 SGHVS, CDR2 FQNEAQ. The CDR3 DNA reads TGTGCCAGCGGACGACTAGCGGGCTTCTACAATGAGCAGTACTTC. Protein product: CASGRLAGFYNEQYF.

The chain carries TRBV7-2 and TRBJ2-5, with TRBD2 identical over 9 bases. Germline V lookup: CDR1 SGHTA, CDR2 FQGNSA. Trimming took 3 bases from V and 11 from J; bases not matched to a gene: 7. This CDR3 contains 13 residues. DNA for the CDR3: TGTGCCAGCAGCTTGGGGACTAGCAATGAGCAGTACTTC. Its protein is CASSLGTSNEQYF.

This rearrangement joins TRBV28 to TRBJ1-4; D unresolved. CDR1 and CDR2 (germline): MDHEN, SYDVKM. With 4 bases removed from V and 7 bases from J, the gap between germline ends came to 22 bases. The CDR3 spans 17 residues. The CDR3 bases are TGTGCCAGCAGTTCCCCTTCCTCCCGTCGGGGTGGTGAAAAACTGTTTTTT. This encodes CASSSPSSRRGGEKLFF. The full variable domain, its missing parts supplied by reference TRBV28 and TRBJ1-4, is DVKVTQSSRYLVKRTGEKVFLECVQDMDHENMFWYRQDPGLGLRLIYFSYDVKMKEKGDIPEGYSVSREKKERFSLILESASTNQTSMYLCASSSPSSRRGGEKLFFGSGTQLSVL.

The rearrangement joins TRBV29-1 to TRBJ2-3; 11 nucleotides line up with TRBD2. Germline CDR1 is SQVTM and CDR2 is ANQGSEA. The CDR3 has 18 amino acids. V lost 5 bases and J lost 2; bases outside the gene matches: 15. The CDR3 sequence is CSVRGRLAGPTVTDTQYF. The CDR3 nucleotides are TGCAGCGTTCGGGGGAGACTAGCGGGACCCACCGTCACAGATACGCAGTATTTT.

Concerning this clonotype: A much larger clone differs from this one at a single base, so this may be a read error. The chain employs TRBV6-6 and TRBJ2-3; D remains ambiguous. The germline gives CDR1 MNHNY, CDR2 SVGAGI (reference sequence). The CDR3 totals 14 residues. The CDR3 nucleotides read TGTGCCGGCAGTTACGACCGAGGAAGGAATACGCAGTATTTT. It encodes CAGSYDRGRNTQYF.

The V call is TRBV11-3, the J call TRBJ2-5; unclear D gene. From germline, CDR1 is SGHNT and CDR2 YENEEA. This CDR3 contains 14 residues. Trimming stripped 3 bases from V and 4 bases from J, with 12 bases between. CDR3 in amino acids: CASSFKGFGETQYF. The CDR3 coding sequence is TGTGCCAGCAGCTTCAAAGGATTCGGAGAGACCCAGTACTTC.

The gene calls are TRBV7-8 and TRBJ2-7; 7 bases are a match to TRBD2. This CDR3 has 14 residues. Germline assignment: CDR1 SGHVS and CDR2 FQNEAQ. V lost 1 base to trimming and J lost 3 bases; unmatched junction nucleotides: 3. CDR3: CASSLVGGVYEQYF. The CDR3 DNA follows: TGTGCCAGCAGCTTAGTTGGGGGGGTCTACGAGCAGTACTTC.

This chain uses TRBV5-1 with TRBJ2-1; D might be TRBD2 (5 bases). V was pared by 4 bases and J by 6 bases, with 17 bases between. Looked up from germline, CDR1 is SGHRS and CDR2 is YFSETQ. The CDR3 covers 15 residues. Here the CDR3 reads CASSLGDTRANEQFF. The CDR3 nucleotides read TGCGCCAGCAGCCTCGGGGATACTAGAGCCAATGAGCAGTTCTTC.

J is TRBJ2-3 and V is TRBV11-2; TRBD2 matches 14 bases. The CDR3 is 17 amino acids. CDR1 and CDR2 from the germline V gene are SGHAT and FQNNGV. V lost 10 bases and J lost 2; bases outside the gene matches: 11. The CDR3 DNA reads TGTGCCACCAGTCGAGGGACTAGCGGGAGAATCACAGATACGCAGTATTTT. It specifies CATSRGTSGRITDTQYF.

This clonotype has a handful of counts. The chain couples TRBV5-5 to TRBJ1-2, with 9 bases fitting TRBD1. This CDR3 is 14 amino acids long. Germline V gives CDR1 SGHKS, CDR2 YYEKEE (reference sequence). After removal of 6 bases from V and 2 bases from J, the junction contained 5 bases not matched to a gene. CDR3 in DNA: TGTGCCAGCAACCCGGACAGGGGAAACTATGGCTACACCTTC. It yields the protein CASNPDRGNYGYTF.

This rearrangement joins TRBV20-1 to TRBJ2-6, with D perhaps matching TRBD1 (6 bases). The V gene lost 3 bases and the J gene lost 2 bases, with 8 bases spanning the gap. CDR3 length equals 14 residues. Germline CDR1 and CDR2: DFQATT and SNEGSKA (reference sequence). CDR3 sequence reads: CSASRGPGANVLTF. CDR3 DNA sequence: TGCAGTGCTAGCAGGGGACCTGGGGCCAACGTCCTGACTTTC.

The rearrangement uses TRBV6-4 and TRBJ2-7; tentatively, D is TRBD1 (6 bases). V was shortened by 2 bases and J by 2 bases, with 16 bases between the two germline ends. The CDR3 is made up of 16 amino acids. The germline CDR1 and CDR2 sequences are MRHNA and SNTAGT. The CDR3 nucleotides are TGTGCCAGCAGTGACGCCCCAGGGGAGAGGACCTACGAGCAGTACTTC. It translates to CASSDAPGERTYEQYF.

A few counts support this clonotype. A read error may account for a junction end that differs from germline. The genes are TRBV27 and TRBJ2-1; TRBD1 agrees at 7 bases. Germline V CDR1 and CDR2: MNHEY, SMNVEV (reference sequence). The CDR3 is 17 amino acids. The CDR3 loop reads CASSFSPTGKAYNEQFF. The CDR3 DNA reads TGTGCCAGTAGTTTTTCCCCGACAGGGAAGGCGTACAATGAGCAGTTCTTC.

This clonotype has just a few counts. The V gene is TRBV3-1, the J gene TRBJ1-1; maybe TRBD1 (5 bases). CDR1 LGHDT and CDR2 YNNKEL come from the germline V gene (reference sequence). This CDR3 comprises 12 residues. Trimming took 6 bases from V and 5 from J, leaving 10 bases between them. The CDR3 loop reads CASSRGKTEAFF. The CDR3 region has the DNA TGTGCCAGCAGTCGGGGGAAAACTGAAGCTTTCTTT.

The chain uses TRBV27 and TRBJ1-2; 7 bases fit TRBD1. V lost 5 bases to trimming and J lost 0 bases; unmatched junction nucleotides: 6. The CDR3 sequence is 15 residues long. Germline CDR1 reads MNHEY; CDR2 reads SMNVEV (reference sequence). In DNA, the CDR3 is TGTGCCAGCAGTCCCCGGGACAGACCTAACTATGGCTACACCTTC. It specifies CASSPRDRPNYGYTF.

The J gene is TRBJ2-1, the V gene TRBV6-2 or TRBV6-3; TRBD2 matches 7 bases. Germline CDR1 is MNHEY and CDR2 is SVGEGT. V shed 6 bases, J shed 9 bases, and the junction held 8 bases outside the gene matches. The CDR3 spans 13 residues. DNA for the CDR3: TGTGCCAGCAGGGCGGGAGCTTCGGTTGAGCAGTTCTTC. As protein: CASRAGASVEQFF.

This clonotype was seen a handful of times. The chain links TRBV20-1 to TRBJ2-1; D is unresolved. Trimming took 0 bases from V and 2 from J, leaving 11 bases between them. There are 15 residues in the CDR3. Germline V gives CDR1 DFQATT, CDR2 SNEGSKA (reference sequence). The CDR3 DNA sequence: TGCAGTGCTAGAGATCTCACTTTACCCTACAATGAGCAGTTCTTC. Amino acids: CSARDLTLPYNEQFF.

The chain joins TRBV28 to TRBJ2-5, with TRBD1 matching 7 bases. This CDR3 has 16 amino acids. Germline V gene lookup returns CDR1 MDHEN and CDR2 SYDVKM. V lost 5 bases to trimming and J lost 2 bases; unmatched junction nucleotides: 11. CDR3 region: CASSPRQGTGQETQYF. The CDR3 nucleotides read TGTGCCAGCAGTCCGAGACAGGGAACGGGGCAAGAGACCCAGTACTTC.

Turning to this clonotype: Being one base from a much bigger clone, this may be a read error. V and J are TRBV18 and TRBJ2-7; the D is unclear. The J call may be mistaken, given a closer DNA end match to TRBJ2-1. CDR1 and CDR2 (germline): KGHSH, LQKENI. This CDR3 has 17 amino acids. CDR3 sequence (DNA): TGTGCCAGCTCACCGGGGTTGGGCAAACTGAACTCCTACGAGCAGTTCTTC. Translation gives CASSPGLGKLNSYEQFF.

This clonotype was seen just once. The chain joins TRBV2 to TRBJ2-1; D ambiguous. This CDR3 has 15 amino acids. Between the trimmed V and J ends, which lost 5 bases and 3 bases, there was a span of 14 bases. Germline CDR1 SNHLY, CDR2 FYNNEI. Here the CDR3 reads CASSRENLGYNEQFF. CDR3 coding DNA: TGTGCCAGCAGTCGCGAGAATTTGGGCTACAATGAGCAGTTCTTC. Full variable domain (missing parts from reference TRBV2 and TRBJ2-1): EPEVTQTPSHQVTQMGQEVILRCVPISNHLYFYWYRQILGQKVEFLVSFYNNEISEKSEIFDDQFSVERPDGSNFTLKIRSTKLEDSAMYFCASSRENLGYNEQFFGPGTRLTVL.

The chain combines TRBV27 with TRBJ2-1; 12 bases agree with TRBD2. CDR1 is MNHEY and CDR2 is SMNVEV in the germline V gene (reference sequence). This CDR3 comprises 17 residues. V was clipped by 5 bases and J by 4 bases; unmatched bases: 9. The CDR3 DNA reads TGTGCCAGCAGTCCACGGACTAGCGGGATCTTTTACAATGAGCAGTTCTTC. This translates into CASSPRTSGIFYNEQFF.

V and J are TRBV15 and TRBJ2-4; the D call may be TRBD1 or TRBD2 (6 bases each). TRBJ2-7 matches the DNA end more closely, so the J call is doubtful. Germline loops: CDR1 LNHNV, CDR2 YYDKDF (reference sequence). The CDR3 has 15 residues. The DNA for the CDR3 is TGTGCCACCAGCAGAAAAGTAGGGGGGACCGACGAGCAGTACTTC. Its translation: CATSRKVGGTDEQYF.